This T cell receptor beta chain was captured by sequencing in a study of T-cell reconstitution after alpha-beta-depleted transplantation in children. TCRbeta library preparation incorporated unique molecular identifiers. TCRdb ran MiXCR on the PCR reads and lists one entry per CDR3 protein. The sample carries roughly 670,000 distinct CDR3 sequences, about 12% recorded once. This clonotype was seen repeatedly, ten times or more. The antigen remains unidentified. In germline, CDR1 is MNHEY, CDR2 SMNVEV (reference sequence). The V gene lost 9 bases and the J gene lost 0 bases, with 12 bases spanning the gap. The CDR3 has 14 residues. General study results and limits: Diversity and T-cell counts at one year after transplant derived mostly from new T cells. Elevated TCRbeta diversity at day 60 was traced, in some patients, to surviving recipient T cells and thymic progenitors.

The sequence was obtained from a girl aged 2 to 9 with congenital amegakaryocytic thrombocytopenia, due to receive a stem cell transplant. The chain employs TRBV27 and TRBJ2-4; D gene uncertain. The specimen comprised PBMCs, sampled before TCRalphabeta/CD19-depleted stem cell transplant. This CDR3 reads CARTVVLAKNIQYF. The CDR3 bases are TGTGCCAGAACGGTGGTGCTAGCCAAAAACATTCAGTACTTC.